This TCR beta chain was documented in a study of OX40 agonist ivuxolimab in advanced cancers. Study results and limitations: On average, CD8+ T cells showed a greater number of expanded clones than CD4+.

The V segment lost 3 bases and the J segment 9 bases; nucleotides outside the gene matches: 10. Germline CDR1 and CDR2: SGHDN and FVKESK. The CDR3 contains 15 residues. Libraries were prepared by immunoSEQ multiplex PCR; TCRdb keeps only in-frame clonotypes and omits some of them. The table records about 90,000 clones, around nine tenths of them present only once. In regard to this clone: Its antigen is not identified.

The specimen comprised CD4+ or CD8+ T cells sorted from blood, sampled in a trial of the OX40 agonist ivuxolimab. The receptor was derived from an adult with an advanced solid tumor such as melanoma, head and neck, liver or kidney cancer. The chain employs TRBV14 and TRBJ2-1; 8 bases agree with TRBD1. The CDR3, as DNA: TGTGCCAGCAGCCAGATCTGGGACAGGACGACTGAGCAGTTCTTC. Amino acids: CASSQIWDRTTEQFF.